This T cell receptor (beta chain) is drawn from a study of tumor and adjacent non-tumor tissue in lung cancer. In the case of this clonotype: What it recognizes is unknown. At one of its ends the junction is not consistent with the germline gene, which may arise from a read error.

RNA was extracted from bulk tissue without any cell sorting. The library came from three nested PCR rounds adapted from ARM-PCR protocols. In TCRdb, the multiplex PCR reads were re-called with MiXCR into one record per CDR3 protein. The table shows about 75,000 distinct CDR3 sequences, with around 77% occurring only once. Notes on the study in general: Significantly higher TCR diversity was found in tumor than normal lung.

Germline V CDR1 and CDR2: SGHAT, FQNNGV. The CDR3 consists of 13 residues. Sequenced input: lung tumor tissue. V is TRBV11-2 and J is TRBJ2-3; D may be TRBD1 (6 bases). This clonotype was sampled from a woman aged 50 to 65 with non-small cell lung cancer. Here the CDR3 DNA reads TGTGCCAGCACCTTAGGCAGGGGAGATACCCAGTATTTT. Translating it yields CASTLGRGDTQYF.